The entry below gives a single T cell receptor (beta chain) sequence along with its context. This CDR3 spans 16 amino acids. Germline CDR1 is SGDLS and CDR2 is YYNGEE. V shed 0 bases and J shed 3 bases, with 10 bases lying between them. The data were obtained in a study of CD8+ T cells in alopecia areata. Once RNA had been extracted, it was reverse transcribed into cDNA to act as the sequencing template. The table came from immunoSEQ multiplex PCR; TCRdb's copy has only in-frame clones and leaves some out. The sample consists of under 250,000 clones, roughly 56% of them appearing once. The sample's treatment: oral pan-JAK inhibitor, 5-10 mg twice daily.

The chain uses TRBV9 and TRBJ2-6; no clear D gene. The sequencing here drew on CD4+ T cells sorted from blood, taken at week 4, from a patient treated with tofacitinib. The source of this sequence is a human donor with alopecia areata. The CDR3 sequence is CASSVGGRVGANVLTF. The CDR3 bases are TGTGCCAGCAGCGTAGGGGGTCGAGTTGGGGCCAACGTCCTGACTTTC. The full variable domain, with the rest looked up from reference TRBV9 and TRBJ2-6, is DSGVTQTPKHLITATGQRVTLRCSPRSGDLSVYWYQQSLDQGLQFLIQYYNGEERAKGNILERFSAQQFPDLHSELNLSSLELGDSALYFCASSVGGRVGANVLTFGAGSRLTVL.